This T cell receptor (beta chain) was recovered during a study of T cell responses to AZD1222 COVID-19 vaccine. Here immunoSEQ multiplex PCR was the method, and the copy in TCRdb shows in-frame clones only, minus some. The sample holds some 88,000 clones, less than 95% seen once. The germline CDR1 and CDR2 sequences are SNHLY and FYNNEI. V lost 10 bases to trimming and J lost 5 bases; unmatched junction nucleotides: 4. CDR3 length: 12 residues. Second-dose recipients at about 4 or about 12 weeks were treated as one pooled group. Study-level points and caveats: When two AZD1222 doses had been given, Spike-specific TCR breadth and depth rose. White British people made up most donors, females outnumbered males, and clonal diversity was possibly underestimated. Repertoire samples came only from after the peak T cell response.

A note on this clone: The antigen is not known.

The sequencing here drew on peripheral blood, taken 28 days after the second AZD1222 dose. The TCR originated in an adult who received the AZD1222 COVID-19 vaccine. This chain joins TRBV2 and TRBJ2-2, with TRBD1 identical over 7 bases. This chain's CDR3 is CATGTDTGELFF. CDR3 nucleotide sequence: TGTGCCACCGGGACAGATACCGGGGAGCTGTTTTTT.